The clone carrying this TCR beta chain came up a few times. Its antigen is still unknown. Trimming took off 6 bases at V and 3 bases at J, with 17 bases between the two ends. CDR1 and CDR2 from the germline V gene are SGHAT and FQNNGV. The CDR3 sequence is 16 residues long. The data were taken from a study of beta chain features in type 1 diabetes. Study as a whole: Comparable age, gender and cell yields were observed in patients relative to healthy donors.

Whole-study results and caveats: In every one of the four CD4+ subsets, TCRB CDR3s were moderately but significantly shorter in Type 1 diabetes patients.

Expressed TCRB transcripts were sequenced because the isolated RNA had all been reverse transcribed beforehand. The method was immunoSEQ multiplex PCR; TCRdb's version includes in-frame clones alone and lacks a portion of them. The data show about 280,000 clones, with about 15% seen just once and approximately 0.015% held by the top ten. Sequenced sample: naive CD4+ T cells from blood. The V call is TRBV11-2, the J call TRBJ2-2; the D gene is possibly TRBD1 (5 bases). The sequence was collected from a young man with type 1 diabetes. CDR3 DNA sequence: TGTGCCAGCAGGGGTTTGAGGCAGGGATACACCGGGGAGCTGTTTTTT. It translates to CASRGLRQGYTGELFF.